This T cell receptor (beta chain) comes out of a study of T cell changes during pregnancy in multiple sclerosis. The data were produced by immunoSEQ multiplex PCR, yet TCRdb's version contains in-frame clones alone and is incomplete. The sample shows around 40,000 clones, more than 90% of them seen only once. This material consisted of CD4+ T cells from peripheral blood mononuclear cells, taken in the second trimester of pregnancy. The sequence was obtained from a female donor with multiple sclerosis, enrolled in a pregnancy study.

The CDR3: CAWSFGPSSGRVAKDAKNIQYF. The CDR3 nucleotides read TGTGCCTGGAGTTTTGGACCTTCGAGCGGGAGGGTCGCAAAGGACGCCAAAAACATTCAGTACTTC. This sequence joins TRBV30 and TRBJ2-4, with TRBD2 matching over 10 bases. The CDR3 length is 22 residues. V shed 2 bases and J 1 base; nucleotides not matched to a gene: 23. Germline lookup yields CDR1 GTSNPN and CDR2 SVGIG (reference sequence).